The 2 T cell receptor beta chains given below trace back to one sample, sequenced in a study of cytomegalovirus exposure and HLA in healthy donors. Sequencing was performed with immunoSEQ multiplex PCR; in TCRdb, only in-frame clones are kept and a portion is missing. The sample yields some 200,000 clones, approximately 83% seen once. Input material: PBMCs. The receptors here all came from a woman aged 18-29 years in good health and CMV-seropositive.

The chain uses TRBV5-4 and TRBJ2-7; 9 bases are shared with TRBD1. Germline lookup yields CDR1 SGHNT and CDR2 YYREEE (reference sequence). This CDR3 has 16 residues. The V segment lost 4 bases and the J segment 3 bases; nucleotides outside the gene matches: 11. CDR3 DNA sequence: TGTGCCAGCAGCCTCATCGCGGGACAGGGAGGCTACGAGCAGTACTTC. Protein: CASSLIAGQGGYEQYF.

The chain is built from TRBV2 and TRBJ2-7, with D unresolved. The CDR3 covers 13 residues. The V end lost 5 bases, the J end lost 0 bases, and 8 bases lay between the germline ends. CDR1 is SNHLY and CDR2 is FYNNEI in the germline V gene. This CDR3 reads CASSLDSSYEQYF. The CDR3 DNA is TGTGCCAGCAGTCTCGACTCCTCCTACGAGCAGTACTTC.